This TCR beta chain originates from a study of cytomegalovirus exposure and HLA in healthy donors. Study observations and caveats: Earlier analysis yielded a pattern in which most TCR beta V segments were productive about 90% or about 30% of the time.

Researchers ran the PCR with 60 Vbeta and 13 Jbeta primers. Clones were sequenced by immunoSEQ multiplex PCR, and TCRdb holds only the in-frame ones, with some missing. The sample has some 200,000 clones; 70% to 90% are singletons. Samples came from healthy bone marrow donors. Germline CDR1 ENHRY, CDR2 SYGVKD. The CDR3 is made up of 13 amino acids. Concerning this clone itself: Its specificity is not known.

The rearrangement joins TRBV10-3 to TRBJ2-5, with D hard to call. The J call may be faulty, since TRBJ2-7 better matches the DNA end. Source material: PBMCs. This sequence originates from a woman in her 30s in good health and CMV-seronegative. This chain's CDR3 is CAISDNWSYEQYF. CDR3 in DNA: TGTGCCATCAGTGACAACTGGTCCTACGAGCAGTACTTC.